These T cell receptor beta chains were read from a single sample in a study of regulatory T cells in long-lasting Graves disease. TCRdb processed the multiplex PCR reads anew with MiXCR; each CDR3 protein has one entry. The sample has approximately 210,000 distinct CDR3 sequences, around 20% seen once; the top ten hold around 20%. Sequenced material: peripheral blood mononuclear cells (PBMCs), taken at new diagnosis, from a patient treated with antithyroid drugs. The receptors come from a female donor with Graves disease. The CDR3 runs from the conserved cysteine through the conserved F or W. The D gene is left open where the match is weak. Only part of the rows carry a size: once, few, many, or a class if the clone is expanded.

d_call: -
v_call: TRBV28
j_call: TRBJ2-1
clone_size: many
cdr3_nt: TGTGCCAGCAGTTTAAACTCCCGGGGGTACAATGAGCAGTTCTTC
cdr3_aa: CASSLNSRGYNEQFF

d_call: TRBD2
v_call: TRBV6-1
j_call: TRBJ2-1
clone_size: many
cdr3_nt: TGTGCCATATCGGGACAATTAGGGACTAGCGGGAGGTCCTATGAGCAGTTCTTC
cdr3_aa: CAISGQLGTSGRSYEQFF

d_call: TRBD1
v_call: TRBV6-5
j_call: TRBJ2-7
clone_size: many
cdr3_nt: TGTGCCAGCAGTTACCCCGGACAGGGCTTTGGGGAGCAGTACTTC
cdr3_aa: CASSYPGQGFGEQYF

d_call: -
v_call: TRBV5-1
j_call: TRBJ1-4
clone_size: many
cdr3_nt: TGCGCCAGCAGCTTGGGGCAGACCAATAATGAAAAACTGTTTTTT
cdr3_aa: CASSLGQTNNEKLFF

d_call: TRBD2
v_call: TRBV24-1
j_call: TRBJ2-1
clone_size: many
cdr3_nt: TGTGCCACCAGTTTAGCGGGAGGTCTCAATGAGCAGTTCTTC
cdr3_aa: CATSLAGGLNEQFF

d_call: TRBD1
v_call: TRBV20-1
j_call: TRBJ2-5
clone_size: -
cdr3_nt: TGCAGTGCTAGAACACAGGGGTACCAAGAGACCCAGTACTTC
cdr3_aa: CSARTQGYQETQYF

d_call: -
v_call: TRBV2
j_call: TRBJ1-3
clone_size: many
cdr3_nt: TGTGCCAGCAGTGTAGGGTTGGGAAACACCATATATTTT
cdr3_aa: CASSVGLGNTIYF

d_call: -
v_call: TRBV24-1
j_call: TRBJ2-7
clone_size: many
cdr3_nt: TGTGCCACCAGTGATGGATCCAGCTACGAGCAGTACTTC
cdr3_aa: CATSDGSSYEQYF

d_call: -
v_call: TRBV11-2
j_call: TRBJ2-7
clone_size: many
cdr3_nt: TGTGCCAGCAGCTTAGATGTCGGCCAGAACTACGAGCAGTACTTC
cdr3_aa: CASSLDVGQNYEQYF

d_call: -
v_call: TRBV11-2
j_call: TRBJ2-7
clone_size: many
cdr3_nt: TGTGCCAGCAGTTGGGACACCGGAGGCGAGCAGTACTTC
cdr3_aa: CASSWDTGGEQYF

d_call: -
v_call: TRBV4-1
j_call: TRBJ1-3
clone_size: -
cdr3_nt: TGCGCCAGCAGCCTGGGGACCCCGGGCTCTGGAAACACCATATATTTT
cdr3_aa: CASSLGTPGSGNTIYF

d_call: -
v_call: TRBV24-1
j_call: TRBJ2-7
clone_size: many
cdr3_nt: TGTGCCACCAGTGACCCTAGAAGAAAATACGAGCAGTACTTC
cdr3_aa: CATSDPRRKYEQYF

d_call: TRBD2
v_call: TRBV10-3
j_call: TRBJ2-1
clone_size: many
cdr3_nt: TGTGCCATCACCGGTAGCGGGGAAGATGAGCAGTTCTTC
cdr3_aa: CAITGSGEDEQFF

d_call: -
v_call: TRBV6-9
j_call: TRBJ2-7
clone_size: few
cdr3_nt: TGTGCCAGCAGTTACAGCCTATCCGGGGCCGAGCAGTACTTC
cdr3_aa: CASSYSLSGAEQYF

d_call: -
v_call: TRBV28
j_call: TRBJ2-1
clone_size: many
cdr3_nt: TGTGCCAGCAGTTACGGACCAAATGAGCAGTTCTTC
cdr3_aa: CASSYGPNEQFF

d_call: -
v_call: TRBV6-2/TRBV6-3
j_call: TRBJ2-3
clone_size: many
cdr3_nt: TGTGCCAGCAGACACGGGACTTCCCCATGGGATACAGATACGCAGTATTTT
cdr3_aa: CASRHGTSPWDTDTQYF

d_call: -
v_call: TRBV6-2/TRBV6-3
j_call: TRBJ1-2
clone_size: many
cdr3_nt: TGTGCCAGCAGTGCGACAGCCTATGGCTACACCTTC
cdr3_aa: CASSATAYGYTF

d_call: -
v_call: TRBV7-7
j_call: TRBJ2-3
clone_size: many
cdr3_nt: TGTGCTAGCAGCCCGGGGGGGACAGGACGCACAGATACGCAGTATTTT
cdr3_aa: CASSPGGTGRTDTQYF

d_call: TRBD2
v_call: TRBV2
j_call: TRBJ2-3
clone_size: many
cdr3_nt: TGTGCCAGCCGGGACTACGGCTCGTTCACAGATACGCAGTATTTT
cdr3_aa: CASRDYGSFTDTQYF

d_call: -
v_call: TRBV7-8
j_call: TRBJ2-5
clone_size: many
cdr3_nt: TGTGCCAGCAGCCCAGATACAGGGTTGGCGGAGACCCAGTACTTC
cdr3_aa: CASSPDTGLAETQYF

d_call: TRBD1
v_call: TRBV29-1
j_call: TRBJ1-2
clone_size: many
cdr3_nt: TGCAGCGAGAGGACAGGGTATGGCTACACCTTC
cdr3_aa: CSERTGYGYTF

d_call: TRBD2
v_call: TRBV27
j_call: TRBJ2-1
clone_size: many
cdr3_nt: TGTGCCAGCAGTTCCCCCGGGACTAGCGGCTACAATGAGCAGTTCTTC
cdr3_aa: CASSSPGTSGYNEQFF

d_call: TRBD2
v_call: TRBV7-6
j_call: TRBJ2-3
clone_size: many
cdr3_nt: TGTGCCAGCAGCTTAGCTAGCGGGAGAGATACGCAGTATTTT
cdr3_aa: CASSLASGRDTQYF

d_call: -
v_call: TRBV6-5
j_call: TRBJ2-5
clone_size: many
cdr3_nt: TGTGCCAGCAGTTACTACGAGGGCTTAGGGCAAGAGACCCAGTACTTC
cdr3_aa: CASSYYEGLGQETQYF

d_call: TRBD2
v_call: TRBV12-3/TRBV12-4
j_call: TRBJ2-1
clone_size: many
cdr3_nt: TGTGCCAGCAGTTCGAGCGGGAGACTGTACAATGAGCAGTTCTTC
cdr3_aa: CASSSSGRLYNEQFF

d_call: TRBD1
v_call: TRBV10-3
j_call: TRBJ1-2
clone_size: many
cdr3_nt: TGTGCCATCAGTGACCTGACAGGGGATTATGGCTACACCTTC
cdr3_aa: CAISDLTGDYGYTF

d_call: -
v_call: TRBV10-1
j_call: TRBJ2-3
clone_size: few
cdr3_nt: TGCGCCAGCAGTGAGAGCCCTAGCCAAGGCACAGATACGCAGTATTTT
cdr3_aa: CASSESPSQGTDTQYF

d_call: -
v_call: TRBV7-6
j_call: TRBJ2-1
clone_size: many
cdr3_nt: TGTGCCAGCAGCTCACAGCCTACTGAGCAGTTCTTC
cdr3_aa: CASSSQPTEQFF

d_call: TRBD2
v_call: TRBV5-4
j_call: TRBJ2-3
clone_size: many
cdr3_nt: TGTGCCAGCAGTGCCTCTACCGGGAGGGAGGAAACGCAGTATTTT
cdr3_aa: CASSASTGREETQYF

d_call: TRBD1
v_call: TRBV12-3/TRBV12-4
j_call: TRBJ2-1
clone_size: -
cdr3_nt: TGTGCCAGCAGTTTAGCGTCAGGACAGGGGGCTGATGAGCAGTTCTTC
cdr3_aa: CASSLASGQGADEQFF

d_call: -
v_call: TRBV9
j_call: TRBJ1-1
clone_size: -
cdr3_nt: TGTGCCAGCAGCGTAGAGGGAAACGAAGCTTTCTTT
cdr3_aa: CASSVEGNEAFF

d_call: -
v_call: TRBV5-4
j_call: TRBJ2-3
clone_size: -
cdr3_nt: TGTGCCAGCAGCCCTATGGTGGGTAGCGGTCGCACAGATACGCAGTATTTT
cdr3_aa: CASSPMVGSGRTDTQYF

d_call: -
v_call: TRBV12-3/TRBV12-4
j_call: TRBJ2-1
clone_size: many
cdr3_nt: TGTGCCAGCAGCTTAGGGCGGAGCTCCTACAATGAGCAGTTCTTC
cdr3_aa: CASSLGRSSYNEQFF

d_call: -
v_call: TRBV6-5
j_call: TRBJ2-1
clone_size: few
cdr3_nt: TGTGCCAGCAGTTACGTGGGCTGGGGCGAGCAGTTCTTC
cdr3_aa: CASSYVGWGEQFF

d_call: -
v_call: TRBV4-1
j_call: TRBJ2-3
clone_size: few
cdr3_nt: TGCGCCAGCAGCCAGGGTCCGGGAGTCCCAGATACGCAGTATTTT
cdr3_aa: CASSQGPGVPDTQYF

d_call: TRBD1
v_call: TRBV28
j_call: TRBJ1-5
clone_size: many
cdr3_nt: TGTGCCAGCAGTGAACAGGGGGCTCACAATCAGCCCCAGCATTTT
cdr3_aa: CASSEQGAHNQPQHF

d_call: TRBD2
v_call: TRBV3-1
j_call: TRBJ2-2
clone_size: many
cdr3_nt: TGTGCCAGCAGCCCGGGACTAGCGGGAGTGGCCACCGGGGAGCTGTTTTTT
cdr3_aa: CASSPGLAGVATGELFF

d_call: -
v_call: TRBV2
j_call: TRBJ1-1
clone_size: many
cdr3_nt: TGTGCCAGCAGTACAGAGGGTGACACTGAAGCTTTCTTT
cdr3_aa: CASSTEGDTEAFF